The clone carrying this TCR beta chain has only a few counts. The antigen is unknown. Via MiXCR, TCRdb re-called the RT-PCR reads, giving one row per CDR3 protein. The sample consists of 530,000 or so distinct CDR3 sequences, over 9.5% of them appearing once. This record belongs to a study of response to subunit inactivated influenza vaccine. Notes on the study in general: Few new T cells, the authors suggested, are recruited by each seasonal influenza vaccination.

This receptor was obtained from a man aged 50 to 59 who received an inactivated influenza vaccine. Sequences were derived from PBMCs from blood, sampled on the day of vaccination.

In DNA form, the CDR3 reads TGTGCCAGCAGCTTACGGGGAGGTCTTAGCACAGATACGCAGTATTTT. This encodes CASSLRGGLSTDTQYF. The gene calls are TRBV7-8 and TRBJ2-3, with D tentatively TRBD2 (6 bases). The CDR3 covers 16 residues. V lost 2 bases and J lost 0, with 12 bases in between. Germline CDR1 SGHVS, CDR2 FQNEAQ.